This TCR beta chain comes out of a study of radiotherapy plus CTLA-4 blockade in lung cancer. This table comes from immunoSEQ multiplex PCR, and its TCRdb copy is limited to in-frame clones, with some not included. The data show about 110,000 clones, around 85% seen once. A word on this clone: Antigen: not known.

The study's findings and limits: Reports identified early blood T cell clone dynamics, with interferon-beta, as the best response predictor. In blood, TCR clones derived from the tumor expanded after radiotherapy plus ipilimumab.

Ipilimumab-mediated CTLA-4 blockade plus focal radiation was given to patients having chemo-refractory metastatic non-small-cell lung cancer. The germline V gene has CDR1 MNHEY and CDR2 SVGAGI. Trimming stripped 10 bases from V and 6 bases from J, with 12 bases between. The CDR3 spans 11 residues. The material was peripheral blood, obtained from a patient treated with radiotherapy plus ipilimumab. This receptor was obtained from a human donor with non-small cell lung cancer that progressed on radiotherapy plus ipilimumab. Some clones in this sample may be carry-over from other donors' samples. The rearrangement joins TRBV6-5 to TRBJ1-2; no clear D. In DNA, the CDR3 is TGTGCCACGGGCGAAACTAATGGCTACACCTTC. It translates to CATGETNGYTF.